This paragraph covers one TCR beta chain sequence. The antigen it binds to is not known. One base away there is no much larger clone; base qualities are not given. The source of the sample is a study of siplizumab effects on memory and regulatory T cells (dated by TCRdb to the late 2010s). For context, the study as a whole: The study examined how the anti-CD2 antibody siplizumab affects alloreactive T-cell subsets in allogeneic mixed lymphocyte reactions built from human PBMCs. On the study overall, not on this receptor specifically: A naive or memory phenotype could not be assigned to roughly 75-95% of proliferating CD4+ or CD8+ clones. Siplizumab significantly lowered the cumulative frequency of alloreactive sequences that could be traced to unstimulated CD4+ memory T cells. Sequences below about 10^-5 frequency were poorly captured, so only a minor fraction of alloreactive clones could be mapped to unstimulated subsets. Among mappable alloreactive CD4+ clones, the Treg-derived fraction averaged approximately 69% with siplizumab versus around 25% in control reactions. Unstimulated naive T cells appeared to be more diverse than memory T cells, and naive cells seemed to make a substantial contribution to the alloresponse. No functional confirmation was obtained for the suppressive function of proliferating Tregs from siplizumab cultures.

Sorted unstimulated T cells, along with proliferating T cells recovered from mixed lymphocyte reactions, underwent TCRbeta CDR3 sequencing. Fresh whole blood from fewer than twelve HLA-typed healthy donors was used to isolate PBMCs. To map where alloreactive clones came from, unstimulated CD4+ regulatory T cells were FACS-sorted. The library was produced with the immunoSEQ multiplex PCR assay. Roughly 100,000 TCR templates per sample were assayed on the deep sequencing platform. Genomic DNA extracted from sorted T cells was the material used for TCRbeta CDR3 sequencing. In the source study's methods: The R programming language was used for clonal analysis of the TCRbeta CDR3 data. Alloreactive CD4+ and CD8+ clones were defined by comparing unstimulated samples with post-reaction CFSE-low samples. Regulatory or non-regulatory origin was assigned to alloreactive CD4+ clones by matching of sequences to sorted unstimulated Treg and non-Treg repertoires. The table was pulled from immuneACCESS by TCRdb, which kept in-frame rearrangements only. Such tables lose some clones; where checked, under half of the loss comes from unresolved V genes, and the rest has no known cause. From that table come the V and J calls and clone size; the DNA was used to work out D and trimming. For this sample the table gives around 68,000 clones, of which 88% were detected only once. The ten largest clones represent approximately 1.7% of the sample.

V lost 0 bases and J lost 3 bases, and the count of bases not matched to a germline gene is 10. The CDR3 covers 19 residues, taking in both the cysteine and the phenylalanine. The entry retains the CDR3 DNA only, 57 bases that are in frame from base 1. CDR1 and CDR2 (SGHRS, YFSETQ) derive from the germline V gene. The specimen was Tregs sorted from blood. The chain links TRBV5-1 with TRBJ2-1; the central 12 bases match TRBD2. The receptor's source is a human donor in good health. The DNA sequence is given as TGCGCCAGCAGCTTGGCTCCAAGACTAGCGGGAGTTTACTACAATGAGCAGTTCTTC. Translation gives CASSLAPRLAGVYYNEQFF.